This TCR beta chain is drawn from a study of cytomegalovirus exposure and HLA in healthy donors. Study-wide results and caveats: Later analysis showed TCR association rates varying by HLA locus, highest for DRB1 and lowest for HLA-C. In a later analysis, V- and J-gene trimming of beta chains associated with a DCLRE1C missense variant, replicated independently.

The CDR3 spans 15 residues. V was pared by 6 bases and J by 3 bases, with 17 bases between. Germline V gene data show CDR1 as MRHNA and CDR2 as SNTAGT. The PCR made use of 60 Vbeta and 13 Jbeta primers. Method: immunoSEQ multiplex PCR; TCRdb's copy keeps in-frame clones and lacks some. The sample lists around 100,000 clones, 70% to 85% seen once, with 2.5% in the top ten. For this clone: The antigen remains undetermined.

The sequence was collected from a woman aged 18-29 years in good health and CMV-seronegative. The chain has TRBV6-4 and TRBJ1-1; a possible D gene is TRBD1 (6 bases). The sequenced material came from PBMCs. Written as DNA, the CDR3 is TGTGCCAGCAGCGCCGGGGGGGGGCCAGACACTGAAGCTTTCTTT. Translation: CASSAGGGPDTEAFF.